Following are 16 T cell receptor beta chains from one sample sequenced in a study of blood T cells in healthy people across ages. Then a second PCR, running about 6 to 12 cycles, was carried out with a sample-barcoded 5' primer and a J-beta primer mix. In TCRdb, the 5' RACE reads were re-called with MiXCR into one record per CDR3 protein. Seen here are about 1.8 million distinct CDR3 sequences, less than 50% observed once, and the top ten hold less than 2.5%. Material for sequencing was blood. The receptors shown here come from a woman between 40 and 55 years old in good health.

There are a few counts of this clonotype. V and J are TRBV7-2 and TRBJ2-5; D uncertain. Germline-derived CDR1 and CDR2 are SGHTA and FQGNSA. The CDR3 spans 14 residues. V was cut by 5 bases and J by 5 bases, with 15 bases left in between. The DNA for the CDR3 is TGTGCCAGCAGCCCGCTGGGCGGTGGGGAGACCCAGTACTTC. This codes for CASSPLGGGETQYF.

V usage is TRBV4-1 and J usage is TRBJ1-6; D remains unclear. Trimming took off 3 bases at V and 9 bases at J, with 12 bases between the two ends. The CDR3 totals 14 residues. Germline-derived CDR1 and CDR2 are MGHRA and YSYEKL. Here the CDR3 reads CASSHPGASSPLHF. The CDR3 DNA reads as TGCGCCAGCAGCCACCCGGGAGCGTCTTCACCCCTCCACTTT.

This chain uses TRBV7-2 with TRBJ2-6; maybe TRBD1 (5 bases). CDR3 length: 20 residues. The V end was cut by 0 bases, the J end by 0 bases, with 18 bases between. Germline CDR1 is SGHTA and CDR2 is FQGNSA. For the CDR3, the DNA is TGTGCCAGCAGCTTAGCGGGCAGGGTAGGGGTGAGCTCTGGGGCCAACGTCCTGACTTTC. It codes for CASSLAGRVGVSSGANVLTF. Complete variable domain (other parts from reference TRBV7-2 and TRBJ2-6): GAGVSQSPSNKVTEKGKDVELRCDPISGHTALYWYRQSLGQGLEFLIYFQGNSAPDKSGLPSDRFSAERTGGSVSTLTIQRTQQEDSAVYLCASSLAGRVGVSSGANVLTFGAGSRLTVL.

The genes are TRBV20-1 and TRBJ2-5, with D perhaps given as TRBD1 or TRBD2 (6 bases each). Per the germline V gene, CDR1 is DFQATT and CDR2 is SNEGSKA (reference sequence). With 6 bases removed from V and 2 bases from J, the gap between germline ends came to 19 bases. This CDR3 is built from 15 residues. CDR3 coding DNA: TGCAGTGCAGAACACGATGGGGGGCGGCAAGAGACCCAGTACTTC. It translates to CSAEHDGGRQETQYF.

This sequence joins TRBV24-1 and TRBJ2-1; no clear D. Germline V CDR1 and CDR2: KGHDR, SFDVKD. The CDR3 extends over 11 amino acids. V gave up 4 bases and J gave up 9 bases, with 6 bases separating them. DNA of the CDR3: TGTGCCACCAGTGAGGTGGGTGAGCAGTTCTTC. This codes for CATSEVGEQFF.

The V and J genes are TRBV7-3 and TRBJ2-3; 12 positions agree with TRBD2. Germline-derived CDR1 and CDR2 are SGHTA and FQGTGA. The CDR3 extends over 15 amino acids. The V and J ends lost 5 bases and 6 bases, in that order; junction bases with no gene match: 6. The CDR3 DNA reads TGTGCCAGCAGCCCGACTAGCGGGGGAGGGGATACGCAGTATTTT. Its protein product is CASSPTSGGGDTQYF.

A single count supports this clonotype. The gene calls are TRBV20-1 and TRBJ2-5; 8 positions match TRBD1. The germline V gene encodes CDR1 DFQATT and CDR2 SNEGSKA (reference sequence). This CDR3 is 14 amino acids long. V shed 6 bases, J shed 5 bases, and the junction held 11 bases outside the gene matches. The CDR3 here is CSAGPGGWEETQYF. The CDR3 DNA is TGCAGTGCCGGACCAGGGGGCTGGGAGGAGACCCAGTACTTC.

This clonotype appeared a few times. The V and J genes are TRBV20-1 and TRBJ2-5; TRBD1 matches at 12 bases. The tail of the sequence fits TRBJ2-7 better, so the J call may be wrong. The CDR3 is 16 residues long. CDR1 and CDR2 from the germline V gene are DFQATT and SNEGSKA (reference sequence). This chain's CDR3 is CSAREPGTGGLDEQYF. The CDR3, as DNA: TGCAGTGCTAGAGAACCCGGGACAGGGGGCCTCGACGAGCAGTACTTC.

The chain's CDR3 is CASSYRGPGPSSYNEQFF. CDR3 bases: TGTGCCAGCAGTTATAGGGGCCCGGGGCCGAGCTCCTACAATGAGCAGTTCTTC. This chain links TRBV6-5 with TRBJ2-1, with D perhaps TRBD1 or TRBD2 (5 bases each). Germline CDR1 MNHEY, CDR2 SVGAGI. The V gene lost 3 bases and the J gene lost 0 bases, with 18 bases spanning the gap. CDR3 length: 18 amino acids.

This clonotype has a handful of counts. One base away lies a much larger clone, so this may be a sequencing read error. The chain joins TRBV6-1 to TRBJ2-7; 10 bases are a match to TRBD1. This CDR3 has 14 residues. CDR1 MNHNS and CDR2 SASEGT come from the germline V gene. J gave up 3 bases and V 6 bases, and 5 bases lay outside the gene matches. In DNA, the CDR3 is TGTGCCAGCAGGATTGGGACAGGGGACTACGAGCAGTACTTC. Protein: CASRIGTGDYEQYF.

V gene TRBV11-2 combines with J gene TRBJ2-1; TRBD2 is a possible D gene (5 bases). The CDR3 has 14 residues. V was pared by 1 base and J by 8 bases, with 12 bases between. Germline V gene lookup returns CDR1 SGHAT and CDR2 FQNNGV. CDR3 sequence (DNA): TGTGCCAGCAGCTTAGTATATACCGGGGATGAGCAGTTCTTC. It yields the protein CASSLVYTGDEQFF.

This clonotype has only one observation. Written as DNA, the CDR3 is TGTGCCACCACAACCCGGGGGCAGGGGGTAACAGATACGCAGTATTTT. This encodes CATTTRGQGVTDTQYF. This rearrangement joins TRBV19 to TRBJ2-3; D may be TRBD1 (7 bases). The CDR3 consists of 16 residues. The V gene's germline CDR1 is LNHDA and CDR2 SQIVND (reference sequence). Trimming cost V 10 bases and J 3 bases, with 23 bases left between them. The whole variable domain, remainder taken from reference TRBV19 and TRBJ2-3, is DGGITQSPKYLFRKEGQNVTLSCEQNLNHDAMYWYRQDPGQGLRLIYYSQIVNDFQKGDIAEGYSVSREKKESFPLTVTSAQKNPTAFYLCATTTRGQGVTDTQYFGPGTRLTVL.

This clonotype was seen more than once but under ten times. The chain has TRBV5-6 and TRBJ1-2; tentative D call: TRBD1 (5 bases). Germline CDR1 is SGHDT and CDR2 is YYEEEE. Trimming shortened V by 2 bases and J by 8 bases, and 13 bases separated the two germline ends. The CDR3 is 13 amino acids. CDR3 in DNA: TGTGCCAGCAGCTTCGGGACCTCGGAGGGCTACACCTTC. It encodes CASSFGTSEGYTF.

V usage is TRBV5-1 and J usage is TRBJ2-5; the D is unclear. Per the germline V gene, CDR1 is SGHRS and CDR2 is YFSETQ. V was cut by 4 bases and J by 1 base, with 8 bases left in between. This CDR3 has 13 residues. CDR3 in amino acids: CASSHFGQETQYF. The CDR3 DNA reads TGCGCCAGCAGCCACTTTGGCCAAGAGACCCAGTACTTC.

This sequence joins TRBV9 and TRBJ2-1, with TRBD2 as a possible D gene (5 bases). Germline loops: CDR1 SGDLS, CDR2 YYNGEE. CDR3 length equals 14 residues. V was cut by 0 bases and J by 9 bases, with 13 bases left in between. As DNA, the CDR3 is TGTGCCAGCAGCGTAGGATACCGAGGGTCTGAGCAGTTCTTC. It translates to CASSVGYRGSEQFF.

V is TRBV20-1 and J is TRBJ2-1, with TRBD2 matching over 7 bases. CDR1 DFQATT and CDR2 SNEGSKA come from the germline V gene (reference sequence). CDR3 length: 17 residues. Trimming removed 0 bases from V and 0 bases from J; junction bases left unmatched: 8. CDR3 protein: CSARDLTSESSYNEQFF. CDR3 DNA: TGCAGTGCTAGAGATTTAACTAGCGAGAGCTCCTACAATGAGCAGTTCTTC.